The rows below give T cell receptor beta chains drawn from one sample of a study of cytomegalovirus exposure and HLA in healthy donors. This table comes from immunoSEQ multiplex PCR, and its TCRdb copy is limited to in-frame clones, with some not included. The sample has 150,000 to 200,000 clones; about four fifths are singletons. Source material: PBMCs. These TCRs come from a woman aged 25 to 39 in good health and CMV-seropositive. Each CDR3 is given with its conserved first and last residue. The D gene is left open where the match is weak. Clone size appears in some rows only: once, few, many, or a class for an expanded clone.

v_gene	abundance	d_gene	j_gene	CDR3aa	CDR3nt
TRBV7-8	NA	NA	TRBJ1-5	CASSLSGKNQPQHF	TGTGCCAGCAGCTTGTCAGGGAAAAATCAGCCCCAGCATTTT
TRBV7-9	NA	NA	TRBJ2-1	CASSSVANEQFF	TGTGCCAGCAGCTCAGTAGCGAATGAGCAGTTCTTC
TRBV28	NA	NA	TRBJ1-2	CASRQSGNYGYTF	TGTGCCAGCAGACAGTCCGGCAACTATGGCTACACCTTC
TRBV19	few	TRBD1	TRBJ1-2	CASSIMHGQGEGYTF	TGTGCCAGTAGTATTATGCATGGACAGGGGGAAGGCTACACCTTC
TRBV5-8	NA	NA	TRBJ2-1	CASSLAVAASYNEQFF	TGTGCCAGCAGCTTAGCAGTAGCGGCCTCCTACAATGAGCAGTTCTTC
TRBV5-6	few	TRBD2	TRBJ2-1	CASRLAGASNEQFF	TGTGCCAGCAGACTAGCGGGAGCTAGTAATGAGCAGTTCTTC
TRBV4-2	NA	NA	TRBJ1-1	CASSQVKGVEAFF	TGTGCCAGCAGCCAAGTGAAAGGAGTTGAAGCTTTCTTT
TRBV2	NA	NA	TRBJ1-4	CASSELTATNEKLFF	TGTGCCAGCAGTGAATTGACAGCAACTAATGAAAAACTGTTTTTT
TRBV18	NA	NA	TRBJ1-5	CASSQDRAQPQHF	TGTGCCAGCTCACAGGACAGAGCCCAGCCCCAGCATTTT
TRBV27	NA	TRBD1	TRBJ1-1	CASSFMGQGLRTEAFF	TGTGCCAGCAGTTTTATGGGACAGGGGTTGAGGACTGAAGCTTTCTTT
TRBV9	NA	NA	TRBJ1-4	CASSVDRVREKLFF	TGTGCCAGCAGCGTAGACAGGGTCCGCGAAAAACTGTTTTTT
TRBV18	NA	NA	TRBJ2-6	CASSSRIRTGANVLTF	TGTGCCAGCTCAAGCCGAATTCGTACTGGGGCCAACGTCCTGACTTTC
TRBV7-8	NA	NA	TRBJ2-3	CASSPSGGQFGTDTQYF	TGTGCCAGCAGCCCCTCGGGGGGCCAATTCGGCACAGATACGCAGTATTTT
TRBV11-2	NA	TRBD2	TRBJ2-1	CASSLVPRAGGEQFF	TGTGCCAGCAGCTTAGTCCCTCGGGCGGGGGGTGAGCAGTTCTTC
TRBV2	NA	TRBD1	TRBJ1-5	CASREGQGGAQPQHF	TGTGCCAGCAGAGAGGGACAGGGAGGTGCTCAGCCCCAGCATTTT
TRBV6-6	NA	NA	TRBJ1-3	CASSYGDGSGNTIYF	TGTGCCAGCAGTTACGGCGACGGGTCTGGAAACACCATATATTTT
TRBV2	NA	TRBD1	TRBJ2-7	CASSDRGQRIYEQYF	TGTGCCAGCAGTGATAGGGGACAGAGAATCTACGAGCAGTACTTC
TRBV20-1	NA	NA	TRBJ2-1	CSASSSNEQFF	TGCAGTGCTAGTTCCAGCAATGAGCAGTTCTTC
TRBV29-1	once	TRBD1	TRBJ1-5	CSVGTGGRDQPQHF	TGCAGCGTCGGGACAGGGGGTCGGGATCAGCCCCAGCATTTT
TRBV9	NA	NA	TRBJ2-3	CASSSGESTDTQYF	TGTGCCAGCAGCAGTGGAGAGAGCACAGATACGCAGTATTTT
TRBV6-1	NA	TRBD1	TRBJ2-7	CASSERFWDSSYEQYF	TGTGCCAGCAGTGAAAGGTTTTGGGACAGTTCCTACGAGCAGTACTTC
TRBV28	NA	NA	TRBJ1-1	CASSLIRGGDLSGTEAFF	TGTGCCAGCAGTTTGATTAGAGGAGGGGACTTATCGGGGACTGAAGCTTTCTTT
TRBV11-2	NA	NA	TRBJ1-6	CASSLGGAQNSPLHF	TGTGCCAGCAGCTTAGGTGGGGCACAGAATTCACCCCTCCACTTT
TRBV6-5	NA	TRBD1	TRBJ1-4	CASSRVGQGNEKLFF	TGTGCCAGCTCAAGGGTGGGACAGGGTAATGAAAAACTGTTTTTT
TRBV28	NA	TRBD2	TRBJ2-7	CASEPGLANSYEQYF	TGTGCCAGCGAACCGGGACTAGCAAACTCCTACGAGCAGTACTTC
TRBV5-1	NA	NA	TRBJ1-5	CASSLEGGYQPQHF	TGCGCCAGCAGCTTGGAGGGGGGGTATCAGCCCCAGCATTTT
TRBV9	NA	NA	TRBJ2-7	CASSGTGFEQYF	TGTGCCAGCAGCGGTACAGGGTTCGAGCAGTACTTC
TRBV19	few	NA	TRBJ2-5	CASSIGTQETQYF	TGTGCCAGTAGTATAGGGACACAAGAGACCCAGTACTTC
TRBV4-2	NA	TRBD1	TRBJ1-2	CASSQGGTGVDGYTF	TGTGCCAGCAGCCAAGGGGGGACAGGGGTAGATGGCTACACCTTC
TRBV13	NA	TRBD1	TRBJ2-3	CASSLTGQGLSFTDTQYF	TGTGCCAGCAGCCTGACGGGACAGGGTCTGTCTTTCACAGATACGCAGTATTTT
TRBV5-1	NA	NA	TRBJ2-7	CASSFPGPQGNEQYF	TGCGCCAGCAGCTTCCCAGGCCCTCAGGGAAACGAGCAGTACTTC
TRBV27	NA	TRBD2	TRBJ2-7	CASTPRLAGARSYEQYF	TGTGCCAGCACTCCGAGACTGGCGGGAGCAAGGAGCTACGAGCAGTACTTC
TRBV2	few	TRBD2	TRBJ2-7	CASRAEGGLAGPEQYF	TGTGCCAGCCGGGCCGAGGGGGGACTAGCGGGACCCGAGCAGTACTTC
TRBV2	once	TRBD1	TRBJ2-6	CATTPDRRGANVLTF	TGTGCCACCACCCCGGACAGGCGGGGGGCCAACGTCCTGACTTTC
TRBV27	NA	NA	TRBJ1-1	CASSLSKGAAEAFF	TGTGCCAGCAGTTTATCGAAGGGAGCCGCTGAAGCTTTCTTT
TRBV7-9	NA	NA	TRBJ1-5	CASSLATGINQPQHF	TGTGCCAGCAGCTTAGCCACAGGGATCAATCAGCCCCAGCATTTT
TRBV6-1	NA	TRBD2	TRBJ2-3	CASSEGGRYTDTQYF	TGTGCCAGCAGCGAGGGCGGGAGGTACACAGATACGCAGTATTTT
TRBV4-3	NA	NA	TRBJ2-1	CASSQGLATYNEQFF	TGCGCCAGCAGCCAAGGTCTAGCGACTTACAATGAGCAGTTCTTC
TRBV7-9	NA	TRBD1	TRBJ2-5	CASSDNRQGGETQYF	TGTGCCAGCAGCGATAATCGACAGGGTGGAGAGACCCAGTACTTC
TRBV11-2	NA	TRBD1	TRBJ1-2	CASSLSYRDRGNYGYTF	TGTGCCAGCAGCTTATCGTATCGGGACAGGGGTAACTATGGCTACACCTTC
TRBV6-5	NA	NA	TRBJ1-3	CASSLGRASGNTIYF	TGTGCCAGCAGTCTGGGGAGGGCCTCTGGAAACACCATATATTTT
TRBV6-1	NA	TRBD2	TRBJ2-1	CASSERRLAGWYNEQFF	TGTGCCAGCAGTGAAAGGAGGCTAGCGGGGTGGTACAATGAGCAGTTCTTC
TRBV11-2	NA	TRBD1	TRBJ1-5	CASSRDSFNQPQHF	TGTGCCAGCAGCCGGGACAGTTTTAATCAGCCCCAGCATTTT
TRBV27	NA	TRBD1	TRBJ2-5	CASSPGQGLSQETQYF	TGTGCCAGCAGCCCGGGACAGGGGCTATCTCAAGAGACCCAGTACTTC
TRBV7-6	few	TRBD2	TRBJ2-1	CASSLGGGAGNEQFF	TGTGCCAGCAGCTTAGGCGGGGGGGCCGGGAATGAGCAGTTCTTC
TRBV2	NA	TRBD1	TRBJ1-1	CASSVIRGHTEAFF	TGTGCCAGCAGTGTAATCAGGGGGCACACTGAAGCTTTCTTT
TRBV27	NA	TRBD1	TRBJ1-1	CASSLSIDRVNTEAFF	TGTGCCAGCAGTTTATCGATCGACAGGGTGAACACTGAAGCTTTCTTT
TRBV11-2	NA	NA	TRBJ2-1	CASSLRGGVDNEQFF	TGTGCCAGCAGCTTAAGGGGGGGCGTCGACAATGAGCAGTTCTTC
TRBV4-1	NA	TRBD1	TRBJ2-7	CASSQVGTAYEQYF	TGCGCCAGCAGCCAAGTGGGGACAGCCTACGAGCAGTACTTC
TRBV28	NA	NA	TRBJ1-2	CASSQYGYTF	TGTGCCAGCAGTCAATATGGCTACACCTTC
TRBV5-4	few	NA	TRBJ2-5	CASSSLPPGGRETQYF	TGTGCCAGCAGCTCCCTGCCCCCAGGGGGGAGGGAGACCCAGTACTTC
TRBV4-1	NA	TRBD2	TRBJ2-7	CASSQEPAGVSSYEQYF	TGCGCCAGCAGCCAAGAGCCAGCGGGGGTCTCCTCCTACGAGCAGTACTTC
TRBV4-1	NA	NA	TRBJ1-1	CASSQPTAGMNTEAFF	TGCGCCAGCAGCCAACCAACAGCGGGGATGAACACTGAAGCTTTCTTT
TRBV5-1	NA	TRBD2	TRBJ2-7	CASTGLAGGEQYF	TGCGCCAGTACCGGACTAGCGGGAGGTGAGCAGTACTTC
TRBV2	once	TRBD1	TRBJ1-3	CASSQGALSGNTIYF	TGTGCCAGCAGTCAGGGGGCTCTCTCTGGAAACACCATATATTTT
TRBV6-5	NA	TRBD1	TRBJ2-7	CASSQGQVLWEQYF	TGTGCCAGCAGCCAGGGACAGGTCCTATGGGAGCAGTACTTC
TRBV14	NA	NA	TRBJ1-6	CASSLKDRSSYNSPLHF	TGTGCCAGCAGCCTAAAAGACAGGAGCTCCTATAATTCACCCCTCCACTTT
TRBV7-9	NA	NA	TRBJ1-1	CASGSEGKAFF	TGTGCTAGCGGGTCTGAGGGAAAAGCTTTCTTT
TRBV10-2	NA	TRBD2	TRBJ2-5	CASRGGGAETQYF	TGCGCCAGCAGAGGCGGGGGGGCGGAGACCCAGTACTTC